The present TCR beta chain was sequenced within a study of cytomegalovirus exposure and HLA in healthy donors. This clone was found a few times. Other DNA sequences in the same sample also yield this CDR3. CDR1 and CDR2 from the germline V gene are MNHEY and SMNVEV (reference sequence). Losses at the gene ends were 5 bases for V and 3 bases for J; bases not matched to a gene: 5. This CDR3 is built from 14 residues. The PCR used 60 Vbeta and 13 Jbeta primers. Produced via immunoSEQ multiplex PCR; TCRdb's table is partial and in-frame only. The sample contains about 94,000 clones, 50% to 75% of which appear only once.

This TCR was sampled from a man aged 30-40 years in good health and CMV-seronegative. Sequencing was done on a sample of PBMCs. V is TRBV27 and J is TRBJ2-7; 9 bases agree with TRBD1. The CDR3 here is CASSKGQGLYEQYF. CDR3 nucleotide sequence: TGTGCCAGCAGTAAGGGACAGGGACTCTACGAGCAGTACTTC.